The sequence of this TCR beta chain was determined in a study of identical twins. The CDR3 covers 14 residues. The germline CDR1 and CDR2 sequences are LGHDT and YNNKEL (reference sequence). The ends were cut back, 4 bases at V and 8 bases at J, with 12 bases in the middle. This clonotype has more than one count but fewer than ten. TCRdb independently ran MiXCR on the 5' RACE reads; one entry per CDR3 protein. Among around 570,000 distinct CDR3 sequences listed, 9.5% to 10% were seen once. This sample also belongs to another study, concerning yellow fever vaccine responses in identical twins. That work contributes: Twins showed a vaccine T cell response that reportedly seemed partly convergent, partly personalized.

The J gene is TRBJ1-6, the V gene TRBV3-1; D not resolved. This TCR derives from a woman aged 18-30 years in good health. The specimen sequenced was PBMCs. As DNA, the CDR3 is TGTGCCAGCAGCCGCCCACGTCCTGATTCACCCCTCCACTTT. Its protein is CASSRPRPDSPLHF.